The 17 T cell receptor beta chains given below trace back to one sample, sequenced in a study of blood T cell repertoires in COVID-19. Here immunoSEQ multiplex PCR was the method, and the copy in TCRdb shows in-frame clones only, minus some. The data contain 150,000 to 200,000 clones, 75% to 90% of them singletons. Specimen: peripheral blood. The receptors shown here come from a human donor with acute or convalescent COVID-19. The donor label of this sample is uncertain.

V gene TRBV28 combines with J gene TRBJ2-3; D is perhaps TRBD1 (6 bases). Germline-derived CDR1 and CDR2 are MDHEN and SYDVKM. V lost 4 bases to trimming and J lost 1 base, with 12 bases between them. The CDR3 length is 15 residues. The CDR3 sequence: CASSSEQGRTDTQYF. CDR3 nucleotide sequence: TGTGCCAGCAGTTCCGAACAGGGCCGCACAGATACGCAGTATTTT.

This rearrangement joins TRBV19 to TRBJ1-1; D is perhaps TRBD1 (5 bases). The length of the CDR3 is 11 residues. Trimming pared 6 bases from V and 7 bases from J, leaving 9 bases between. Germline CDR1 and CDR2: LNHDA and SQIVND (reference sequence). The CDR3 DNA reads TGTGCCAGTAGCCGAAGGGGTGAAGCTTTCTTT. This gives the protein CASSRRGEAFF.

The chain has TRBV19 and TRBJ2-1; D may be TRBD1 (7 bases). The CDR3 consists of 13 residues. V lost 6 bases to trimming and J lost 7 bases, with 13 bases between them. The germline gives CDR1 LNHDA, CDR2 SQIVND (reference sequence). The chain's CDR3 is CASRTTGRNEQFF. The CDR3 region has the DNA TGTGCCAGTAGGACGACAGGGAGGAATGAGCAGTTCTTC.

This chain links TRBV5-1 with TRBJ1-1; D call uncertain. Germline CDR1 is SGHRS and CDR2 is YFSETQ. V was shortened by 4 bases and J by 4 bases, with 11 bases between the two germline ends. The CDR3 covers 13 residues. CDR3 in DNA: TGCGCCAGCAGCCAAACGACGGGCACTGAAGCTTTCTTT. Amino acid sequence: CASSQTTGTEAFF.

The chain has TRBV10-3 and TRBJ1-3; maybe TRBD1 (5 bases). In germline, CDR1 is ENHRY, CDR2 SYGVKD. The length of the CDR3 is 14 residues. V was cut by 10 bases and J by 4 bases, with 17 bases left in between. The chain's CDR3 is CASQGNRSGNTIYF. DNA of the CDR3: TGTGCCAGCCAAGGAAACAGGAGCGGAAACACCATATATTTT.

There are many counts of this clone. This rearrangement joins TRBV5-1 to TRBJ2-6; D is perhaps TRBD1 (5 bases). Germline loops: CDR1 SGHRS, CDR2 YFSETQ. V was shortened by 0 bases and J by 3 bases, with 13 bases between the two germline ends. This CDR3 is 17 amino acids long. The CDR3 nucleotides read TGCGCCAGCAGCTTGGCCCTCAGGGAAAGTGGGGCCAACGTCCTGACTTTC. It yields the protein CASSLALRESGANVLTF.

The chain joins TRBV2 to TRBJ1-1; TRBD1 agrees at 10 bases. The CDR3 has 15 residues. Germline lookup yields CDR1 SNHLY and CDR2 FYNNEI. Germline trimming cut 6 bases from V and 0 bases from J; bases unmatched to any gene: 4. The CDR3 here is CASRRTGGLNTEAFF. In nucleotides, the CDR3 is TGTGCCAGCAGGCGGACAGGGGGGCTGAACACTGAAGCTTTCTTT.

This sequence joins TRBV5-4 and TRBJ1-6, with TRBD1 matching over 8 bases. Germline CDR1 and CDR2: SGHNT and YYREEE (reference sequence). V lost 4 bases, J lost 6 bases, and 6 bases stayed unmatched. The CDR3 runs 15 residues. The CDR3 protein is CASSLGQGRNSPLHF. Here the CDR3 DNA reads TGTGCCAGCAGCCTTGGACAGGGCCGTAATTCACCCCTCCACTTT.

In this sample, this clone turned up a few times. V is TRBV5-8 and J is TRBJ1-4; 7 bases are shared with TRBD1. Per germline, CDR1 SGHTS and CDR2 YDEGEE. V lost 0 bases to trimming and J lost 3 bases; unmatched junction nucleotides: 2. The CDR3 totals 15 residues. CDR3 sequence reads: CASSLAGTANEKLFF. Written as DNA, the CDR3 is TGTGCCAGCAGCTTGGCCGGGACAGCTAATGAAAAACTGTTTTTT.

The chain recombines TRBV24-1 with TRBJ1-5; TRBD1 matches 11 bases. This CDR3 comprises 16 residues. Germline loops: CDR1 KGHDR, CDR2 SFDVKD. Losses at the gene ends were 2 bases for V and 6 bases for J; bases not matched to a gene: 5. CDR3 nucleotide sequence: TGTGCCACCAGTGATTCTGGACAGGGGGCAAGTCAGCCCCAGCATTTT. Protein sequence: CATSDSGQGASQPQHF.

This clone was picked up one time. The rearrangement uses TRBV27 and TRBJ1-1, with 8 bases matching TRBD1. Germline trimming cut 3 bases from V and 1 base from J; bases unmatched to any gene: 1. The CDR3 runs to 14 residues. Germline V gene lookup returns CDR1 MNHEY and CDR2 SMNVEV (reference sequence). The DNA for the CDR3 is TGTGCCAGCAGTTTGGGACAGGCGAACACTGAAGCTTTCTTT. Encoded protein: CASSLGQANTEAFF.

The chain links TRBV4-2 to TRBJ1-5, with TRBD1 as a possible D gene (5 bases). V lost 0 bases and J lost 3, with 9 bases in between. Germline values: CDR1 LGHNA, CDR2 YNFKEQ. The CDR3 extends over 15 amino acids. CDR3 region: CASSQEIGVNQPQHF. CDR3 coding DNA: TGTGCCAGCAGCCAAGAAATAGGGGTCAATCAGCCCCAGCATTTT.

The rearrangement uses TRBV3-1 (or the pseudogene TRBV3-2) and TRBJ1-2; the D is unclear. The ends were cut back, 0 bases at V and 8 bases at J, with 13 bases in the middle. This CDR3 comprises 14 residues. Looked up from germline, CDR1 is LGHDT and CDR2 is YNNKEL (reference sequence). The CDR3 DNA sequence: TGTGCCAGCAGCCAAGATCTCTTCTCGGGAGGCTACACCTTC. As protein: CASSQDLFSGGYTF.

V gene TRBV18 combines with J gene TRBJ1-2; 7 positions agree with TRBD1. Germline V gives CDR1 KGHSH, CDR2 LQKENI. The CDR3 loop spans 15 amino acids. J was trimmed by 5 bases and V by 1 base; bases with no gene match: 7. In nucleotides, the CDR3 is TGTGCCAGCTCACCACTTCAGGACAGGTCATATGGCTACACCTTC. Amino acid sequence: CASSPLQDRSYGYTF.

V and J are TRBV2 and TRBJ1-2, with TRBD1 identical over 7 bases. The length of the CDR3 is 14 residues. Unmatched junction bases numbered 6, after V lost 4 bases and J lost 4 bases. Germline CDR1 is SNHLY and CDR2 is FYNNEI. The CDR3 DNA reads as TGTGCCAGCAGTGGACAGGGCGGCGGCTATGGCTACACCTTC. Translating gives CASSGQGGGYGYTF.

V and J are TRBV10-1 and TRBJ2-6; 8 bases match TRBD1. The CDR3 covers 16 residues. The germline gives CDR1 WNHNN, CDR2 SYGVQD (reference sequence). The junction had 0 bases not matched to a gene; V was cut back by 2 bases and J by 0 bases. CDR3 sequence: CASSEGTGSGANVLTF. The CDR3 DNA reads TGCGCCAGCAGTGAGGGGACAGGCTCTGGGGCCAACGTCCTGACTTTC.

The J gene is TRBJ1-5, the V gene TRBV6-6; D remains ambiguous. There are 15 residues in the CDR3. V lost 6 bases and J lost 1, with 13 bases in between. Germline CDR1 is MNHNY and CDR2 is SVGAGI (reference sequence). CDR3 loop: CASRPQPTSNQPQHF. The CDR3 region has the DNA TGTGCCAGCAGACCACAGCCTACCAGCAATCAGCCCCAGCATTTT.